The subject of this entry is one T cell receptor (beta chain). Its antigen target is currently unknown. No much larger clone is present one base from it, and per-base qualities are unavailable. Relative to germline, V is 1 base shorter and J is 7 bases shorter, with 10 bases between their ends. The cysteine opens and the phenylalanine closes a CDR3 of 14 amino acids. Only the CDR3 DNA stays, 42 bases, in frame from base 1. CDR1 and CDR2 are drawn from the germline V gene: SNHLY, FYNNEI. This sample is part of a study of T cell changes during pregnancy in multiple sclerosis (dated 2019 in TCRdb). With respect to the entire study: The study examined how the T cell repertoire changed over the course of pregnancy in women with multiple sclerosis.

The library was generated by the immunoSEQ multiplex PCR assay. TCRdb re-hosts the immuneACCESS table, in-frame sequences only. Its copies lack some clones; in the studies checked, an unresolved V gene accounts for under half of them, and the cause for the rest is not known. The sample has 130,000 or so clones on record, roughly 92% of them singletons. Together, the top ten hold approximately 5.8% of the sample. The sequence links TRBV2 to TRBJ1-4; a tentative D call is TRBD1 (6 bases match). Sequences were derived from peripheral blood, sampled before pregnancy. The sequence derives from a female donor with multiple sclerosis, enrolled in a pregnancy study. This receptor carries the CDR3 CASSEDRGSEKLFF. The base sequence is TGTGCCAGCAGTGAAGATAGGGGGAGTGAAAAACTGTTTTTT. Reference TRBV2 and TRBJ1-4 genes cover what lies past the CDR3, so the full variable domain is EPEVTQTPSHQVTQMGQEVILRCVPISNHLYFYWYRQILGQKVEFLVSFYNNEISEKSEIFDDQFSVERPDGSNFTLKIRSTKLEDSAMYFCASSEDRGSEKLFFGSGTQLSVL.